The 26 T cell receptor beta chains listed next were all sequenced from one sample in a study of blood T cell repertoires in COVID-19. The method was immunoSEQ multiplex PCR; TCRdb's version includes in-frame clones alone and lacks a portion of them. The table includes more than 110,000 clones, around 73% detected once. The sample was peripheral blood. The receptor source for this set is a woman in her forties or fifties with active or convalescent COVID-19.

The V gene is TRBV6-5, the J gene TRBJ1-6; TRBD1 is a possible D gene (5 bases). V dropped 5 bases and J dropped 7 bases, with 6 bases sitting between them. This CDR3 comprises 12 residues. Germline V gene sequence: CDR1 MNHEY, CDR2 SVGAGI. DNA of the CDR3: TGTGCCAGCAGTCCAGGGAATTCACCCCTCCACTTT. This sequence encodes CASSPGNSPLHF.

The rearrangement links TRBV10-3 to TRBJ2-1, with TRBD1 matching 11 bases. J gave up 9 bases and V 6 bases, and 4 bases lay outside the gene matches. This CDR3 comprises 13 residues. CDR1 and CDR2 from the germline V gene are ENHRY and SYGVKD. The CDR3 nucleotides read TGTGCCATCAGAGGACAGGGGGCCGGTGAGCAGTTCTTC. Translated, it gives CAIRGQGAGEQFF.

The rearrangement joins TRBV19 to TRBJ2-3; 9 bases are shared with TRBD1. This CDR3 has 15 residues. The J segment lost 2 bases and the V segment lost 3 bases, leaving 3 bases of the junction unmatched. Germline V gene data show CDR1 as LNHDA and CDR2 as SQIVND (reference sequence). The CDR3 protein is CASSIGQGTTDTQYF. DNA for the CDR3: TGTGCCAGTAGTATCGGACAGGGGACCACAGATACGCAGTATTTT.

This chain joins TRBV28 and TRBJ1-6; 9 nucleotides align to TRBD1. Germline lookup yields CDR1 MDHEN and CDR2 SYDVKM. The CDR3 spans 14 residues. The V gene end was trimmed by 5 bases and the J gene end by 11 bases; junction bases not matched to a gene: 7. The CDR3 bases are TGTGCCAGCAGTCCCGGACAGGGGAGCCCACCCCTCCACTTT. Translated: CASSPGQGSPPLHF.

The rearrangement joins TRBV7-8 to TRBJ1-1, with 7 bases aligning to TRBD1. The CDR3 extends over 14 amino acids. The trim removed 3 bases at V and 5 bases at J, leaving 6 bases unmatched. From germline, CDR1 is SGHVS and CDR2 FQNEAQ. The CDR3 region is CASSFSTGQTEAFF. The CDR3 region has the DNA TGTGCCAGCAGCTTTTCGACAGGGCAGACTGAAGCTTTCTTT.

Remarks on this clone: The junction departs from germline at one end; a sequencing error may be responsible. The J gene is TRBJ2-5, the V gene TRBV13; 11 nucleotides line up with TRBD1. Germline CDR1 is PRHDT and CDR2 is FYEKMQ (reference sequence). This CDR3 is built from 14 residues. The CDR3 spells CASSLGQGAETQYF. As DNA, the CDR3 is TGTGCCAGCAGCCTAGGACAGGGGGCAGAGACCCAGTACTTC. The full variable domain, with the rest looked up from reference TRBV13 and TRBJ2-5, is AAGVIQSPRHLIKEKRETATLKCYPIPRHDTVYWYQQGPGQDPQFLISFYEKMQSDKGSIPDRFSAQQFSDYHSELNMSSLELGDSALYFCASSLGQGAETQYFGPGTRLLVL.

The rearrangement links TRBV15 to TRBJ1-1; TRBD1 is a possible D gene (6 bases). CDR1 and CDR2 from the germline V gene are LNHNV and YYDKDF (reference sequence). The CDR3 covers 16 residues. Deletions cut 0 bases from V and 1 base from J, with 12 bases between. DNA of the CDR3: TGTGCCACCAGCAGAGAACCTCGGGGGGCGAACACTGAAGCTTTCTTT. Translating it yields CATSREPRGANTEAFF.

The gene calls are TRBV6-2 or TRBV6-3 and TRBJ1-6, with TRBD1 matching over 7 bases. The V and J ends lost 2 bases and 4 bases, in that order; junction bases with no gene match: 2. This CDR3 spans 15 amino acids. The germline gives CDR1 MNHEY, CDR2 SVGEGT. CDR3 amino acids: CASSYRTGYNSPLHF. CDR3 sequence (DNA): TGTGCCAGCAGTTACCGGACAGGTTATAATTCACCCCTCCACTTT.

This clone was detected once. This chain connects TRBV4-1 to TRBJ2-7; 9 bases match TRBD2. V was pared by 0 bases and J by 4 bases, with 10 bases of the junction left unmatched. Germline lookup yields CDR1 MGHRA and CDR2 YSYEKL. The length of the CDR3 is 17 residues. In DNA form, the CDR3 reads TGCGCCAGCAGCCAAGAATGGTCTAGCGGGGATTCTTACGAGCAGTACTTC. Its translation: CASSQEWSSGDSYEQYF.

This clone was observed a few times. The chain joins TRBV30 to TRBJ1-5; 7 bases are shared with TRBD1. The CDR3 has 20 residues. V shed 0 bases, J shed 0 bases, and the junction held 17 bases outside the gene matches. CDR1 and CDR2 (germline): GTSNPN, SVGIG (reference sequence). The CDR3 DNA is TGTGCCTGGAGTGTACAGGGGCCCGACTTCTTTCATTATAGCAATCAGCCCCAGCATTTT. As protein: CAWSVQGPDFFHYSNQPQHF. The whole variable domain, filled in from reference TRBV30 and TRBJ1-5, reads SQTIHQWPATLVQPVGSPLSLECTVEGTSNPNLYWYRQAAGRGLQLLFYSVGIGQISSEVPQNLSASRPQDRQFILSSKKLLLSDSGFYLCAWSVQGPDFFHYSNQPQHFGDGTRLSIL.

The gene calls are TRBV3-1 (or the pseudogene TRBV3-2) and TRBJ1-1; a weak D match, TRBD1 (6 bases). Looked up from germline, CDR1 is LGHDT and CDR2 is YNNKEL (reference sequence). Trimming left V 6 bases short and J 8 bases short, with 10 bases between. CDR3 length equals 11 residues. The DNA of the CDR3 is TGTGCCAGCAGGCAAACAGGGGAAGCTTTCTTT. It codes for CASRQTGEAFF.

The V and J genes are TRBV7-2 and TRBJ1-2; D perhaps matches TRBD1 (6 bases). CDR1 SGHTA and CDR2 FQGNSA come from the germline V gene. The CDR3 length is 13 residues. V lost 5 bases, J lost 7 bases, and 14 bases lay in between. The CDR3: CASSINRDSGYTF. CDR3 in DNA: TGTGCCAGCAGCATAAACAGGGATTCTGGCTACACCTTC.

This CDR3 reads CASSGATYGYTF. The CDR3 region has the DNA TGTGCCAGCAGTGGGGCGACCTATGGCTACACCTTC. The J gene is TRBJ1-2, the V gene TRBV14, with D possibly TRBD1 on 5 matching bases. Per germline, CDR1 SGHDN and CDR2 FVKESK. The CDR3 is 12 amino acids. V was trimmed by 6 bases and J by 4 bases, leaving 9 bases between them.

The rearrangement joins TRBV28 to TRBJ2-5; 8 bases align to TRBD1. Germline CDR1 and CDR2: MDHEN and SYDVKM. The V and J ends lost 6 bases and 2 bases, in that order; junction bases with no gene match: 8. This CDR3 region has 15 residues. CDR3 in DNA: TGTGCCAGCAGCCTCCTTGGGACAGGACAAGAGACCCAGTACTTC. This gives the protein CASSLLGTGQETQYF.

This chain links TRBV29-1 with TRBJ1-4, with 11 bases aligning to TRBD1. J was trimmed by 1 base and V by 6 bases; bases with no gene match: 7. The CDR3 spans 16 residues. Per the germline V gene, CDR1 is SQVTM and CDR2 is ANQGSEA. CDR3: CSVPGQGGVTNEKLFF. The DNA of the CDR3 is TGCAGCGTACCGGGACAGGGGGGAGTAACTAATGAAAAACTGTTTTTT.

This chain uses TRBV28 with TRBJ1-6; D gene ambiguous. The CDR3 length is 14 residues. CDR1 and CDR2 (germline): MDHEN, SYDVKM. Trimming shortened V by 10 bases and J by 2 bases, and 12 bases separated the two germline ends. The CDR3 DNA is TGTGCCACTAGGAGGGAGGCCTATAATTCACCCCTCCACTTT. Protein sequence: CATRREAYNSPLHF.

This clone was observed a single time. Other DNA sequences in this specimen translate into the identical CDR3. The CDR3 bases are TGTGCCAGCAGCGCCGGACTAGCGGAAGAGACCCAGTACTTC. Protein sequence: CASSAGLAEETQYF. The V and J genes are TRBV9 and TRBJ2-5; 10 nucleotides agree with TRBD2. The CDR3 spans 14 residues. J was trimmed by 3 bases and V by 3 bases; bases with no gene match: 2. CDR1 and CDR2 from the germline V gene are SGDLS and YYNGEE. The variable domain in full, completed from reference TRBV9 and TRBJ2-5, reads DSGVTQTPKHLITATGQRVTLRCSPRSGDLSVYWYQQSLDQGLQFLIQYYNGEERAKGNILERFSAQQFPDLHSELNLSSLELGDSALYFCASSAGLAEETQYFGPGTRLLVL.

This clone showed up just a few times. The chain combines TRBV7-2 with TRBJ2-2, with TRBD1 as a possible D gene (6 bases). Trimming removed 0 bases at V and 4 bases at J, with 9 bases between. The CDR3 length is 15 residues. Per germline, CDR1 SGHTA and CDR2 FQGNSA. CDR3 amino acids: CASSLAIGGTGELFF. The CDR3 DNA is TGTGCCAGCAGCTTAGCGATAGGGGGCACCGGGGAGCTGTTTTTT. The full variable domain, in which reference TRBV7-2 and TRBJ2-2 provide the parts outside the CDR3, is GAGVSQSPSNKVTEKGKDVELRCDPISGHTALYWYRQSLGQGLEFLIYFQGNSAPDKSGLPSDRFSAERTGGSVSTLTIQRTQQEDSAVYLCASSLAIGGTGELFFGEGSRLTVL.

The chain carries TRBV10-1 and TRBJ2-5; 10 nucleotides agree with TRBD2. CDR1 and CDR2 (germline): WNHNN, SYGVQD (reference sequence). With V trimmed by 2 bases and J by 5 bases, 8 bases remained unmatched. The CDR3 is made up of 16 amino acids. CDR3 protein: CASSEAVSGGRETQYF. The CDR3 DNA is TGCGCCAGCAGTGAGGCCGTTAGCGGGGGGAGGGAGACCCAGTACTTC.

This clone was picked up one time. The chain has TRBV25-1 and TRBJ1-5; TRBD1 matches 8 bases. The germline V gene encodes CDR1 MGHDK and CDR2 SYGVNS. V was clipped by 5 bases and J by 3 bases; unmatched bases: 3. There are 14 residues in the CDR3. This CDR3 is CASSLTGDNQPQHF. CDR3 nucleotides: TGTGCCAGCAGTTTGACAGGGGACAATCAGCCCCAGCATTTT. Variable domain in full (rest from reference TRBV25-1 and TRBJ1-5): EADIYQTPRYLVIGTGKKITLECSQTMGHDKMYWYQQDPGMELHLIHYSYGVNSTEKGDLSSESTVSRIRTEHFPLTLESARPSHTSQYLCASSLTGDNQPQHFGDGTRLSIL.

The chain employs TRBV19 and TRBJ1-1; TRBD1 aligns across 7 bases. The CDR3 runs to 15 residues. Trimming removed 5 bases from V and 0 bases from J; junction bases left unmatched: 6. Germline V gives CDR1 LNHDA, CDR2 SQIVND (reference sequence). CDR3 protein: CASSPQTGLNTEAFF. The CDR3 DNA sequence: TGTGCCAGTAGTCCCCAGACAGGGCTGAACACTGAAGCTTTCTTT.

The V gene is TRBV7-8, the J gene TRBJ2-1; 10 bases are shared with TRBD2. The CDR3 loop spans 15 amino acids. Germline CDR1 and CDR2: SGHVS and FQNEAQ. V was clipped by 4 bases and J by 4 bases; unmatched bases: 4. For the CDR3, the DNA is TGTGCCAGCAGCTCTCCTAGCGGGAGTTACAATGAGCAGTTCTTC. Protein sequence: CASSSPSGSYNEQFF. Complete variable domain (other parts from reference TRBV7-8 and TRBJ2-1): GAGVSQSPRYKVAKRGQDVALRCDPISGHVSLFWYQQALGQGPEFLTYFQNEAQLDKSGLPSDRFFAERPEGSVSTLKIQRTQQEDSAVYLCASSSPSGSYNEQFFGPGTRLTVL.

This clone was observed once. This chain joins TRBV30 and TRBJ2-5, with D unresolved. Deletions cut 3 bases from V and 5 bases from J, with 13 bases between. The CDR3 loop spans 13 amino acids. Germline V gene sequence: CDR1 GTSNPN, CDR2 SVGIG (reference sequence). The CDR3 region is CAWSSVLGETQYF. Here the CDR3 DNA reads TGTGCCTGGAGCAGCGTCCTTGGGGAGACCCAGTACTTC.

J is TRBJ1-3 and V is TRBV28; 8 bases are a match to TRBD1. Germline V gives CDR1 MDHEN, CDR2 SYDVKM. The trim removed 5 bases at V and 3 bases at J, leaving 9 bases unmatched. The CDR3 runs 16 residues. CDR3 sequence reads: CASSLRTGQIGNTIYF. Here the CDR3 DNA reads TGTGCCAGCAGTCTACGGACAGGGCAAATTGGAAACACCATATATTTT. Combining the CDR3 with reference TRBV28 and TRBJ1-3 gives the whole variable domain DVKVTQSSRYLVKRTGEKVFLECVQDMDHENMFWYRQDPGLGLRLIYFSYDVKMKEKGDIPEGYSVSREKKERFSLILESASTNQTSMYLCASSLRTGQIGNTIYFGEGSWLTVV.

The CDR3 nucleotides are TGTGCCAGCTCACTGGAGGGAGGGCCTACAGATACGCAGTATTTT. As protein: CASSLEGGPTDTQYF. The rearrangement joins TRBV18 to TRBJ2-3; TRBD2 matches 7 bases. Germline V CDR1 and CDR2: KGHSH, LQKENI. The CDR3 contains 15 residues. V was pared by 4 bases and J by 3 bases, with 7 bases of the junction left unmatched.

This clone was seen a handful of times. This rearrangement joins TRBV4-3 to TRBJ2-1; a possible D gene is TRBD2 (5 bases). The CDR3 length is 17 residues. V lost 4 bases to trimming and J lost 3 bases, with 19 bases between them. The germline V gene has CDR1 LGHNA and CDR2 YSLEER. The CDR3 bases are TGCGCCAGCAGCCCCGAGATCACGGGGTCAGACTACAATGAGCAGTTCTTC. This encodes CASSPEITGSDYNEQFF.